This T cell receptor beta chain originates from a study of human T cells and chemical hapten exposure. Study-level background: Patients, a majority of them female, were diagnosed with alopecia areata, totalis or universalis.

Study-wide findings and caveats: Donors were affected by alopecia, so their immune reaction might vary from that of healthy individuals. With DPC sensitization, TCRs exceeding 1 in 1000 frequency showed no change.

The table lists this clonotype with a few counts. Its target is not known. Noted time point: patch test 3, about 24 weeks after DPC sensitization. Treatment: therapeutic diphenylcyclopropenone sensitization with weekly scalp DPC. MiXCR, run by TCRdb on the RACE reads, gives a single entry per CDR3 protein. The sample includes 99,000 or so distinct CDR3 sequences, 30% to 35% of them seen just once. The trim removed 2 bases at V and 6 bases at J, leaving 3 bases unmatched. The length of the CDR3 is 13 residues. Sequences were derived from whole blood, sampled in connection with sensitization to the hapten diphenylcyclopropenone (DPC). The V and J genes are TRBV6-7 and TRBJ1-1; 7 positions match TRBD1. TRBV6-7 is an open reading frame, and its role is uncertain. This TCR was recovered from a man between 40 and 49 years old with alopecia areata. Some clones in this sample may be carry-over from other donors' samples. The CDR3 nucleotides read TGTGCCAGCAGTTACCAGGACAGGTCTGAAGCTTTCTTT. It specifies CASSYQDRSEAFF.